The following is a TCR beta chain sequence with its context. Other DNA sequences in this specimen translate into the identical CDR3. This sample is drawn from a study of blood T cell repertoires in COVID-19. Study-level background: The samples span acute and convalescent COVID-19 from the United States, Italy and Spain.

Patients of the Seattle cohort, enrolled during active infection, were followed longitudinally. Authors' methods: Estimation of nucleated cell counts was performed using reference gene primer amplification. Libraries were prepared by immunoSEQ multiplex PCR; TCRdb keeps only in-frame clonotypes and omits some of them. V and J calls and clone size are copied from that table; D and trimming were computed from the DNA. In the table there are around 400,000 clones, more than 70% of which are singletons. Germline V lookup: CDR1 LNHDA, CDR2 SQIVND (reference sequence). This CDR3 has 12 residues. V was clipped by 6 bases and J by 5 bases, with 10 bases between them.

The rearrangement links TRBV19 to TRBJ1-2, with a weak D call TRBD1 (5 bases). The receptor was derived from a woman aged 60-70 years with COVID-19, enrolled during active disease. The sequenced sample was peripheral blood. The CDR3 nucleotides are TGTGCCAGTAGGGCGGGGCTTTATGGCTACACCTTC. This gives the protein CASRAGLYGYTF.